Listed below are T cell receptor beta chains from one sample, sequenced in a study of CD8 T cells in ankylosing spondylitis. TCRdb re-called the 5' RACE reads through MiXCR, storing one row per CDR3 protein. The sample has under 250,000 distinct CDR3 sequences; more than 25% are singletons. Sequences were obtained from blood, either unsorted or a sorted T cell fraction (not recorded which). The receptors derive from a male donor with ankylosing spondylitis or in good health (not recorded which). Each CDR3 is given with its conserved first and last residue. D genes are given only for firm matches. Not all rows give a size; the values are once, few, many and, for expanded clones, a class.

cdr3_aa	cdr3_nt	clone_size	d_call	v_call	j_call
CSVEGSSAYEQYF	TGCAGCGTTGAAGGTTCTAGCGCCTACGAGCAGTACTTC	-	-	TRBV29-1	TRBJ2-7
CASSLGDSNSPLHF	TGTGCCAGCAGTTTGGGGGACAGTAATTCACCCCTCCACTTT	-	TRBD1	TRBV28	TRBJ1-6
CSARPEAWGPSYEQYF	TGCAGTGCTCGTCCCGAGGCCTGGGGCCCGTCCTACGAGCAGTACTTC	-	-	TRBV20-1	TRBJ2-7
CATSRGRNEKLFF	TGTGCCACCAGCAGAGGACGGAATGAAAAACTGTTTTTT	-	-	TRBV15	TRBJ1-4
CASSYGTGVGEQFF	TGTGCCAGCAGTTACGGGACAGGGGTTGGTGAGCAGTTCTTC	few	TRBD1	TRBV6-5	TRBJ2-1
CASSLSGGAINTQYF	TGCGCCAGCAGCCTAAGCGGGGGGGCGATAAATACGCAGTATTTT	-	TRBD2	TRBV5-1	TRBJ2-3
CSARDLWGLDTQYF	TGCAGTGCTAGAGATCTGTGGGGGTTAGATACGCAGTATTTT	-	-	TRBV20-1	TRBJ2-3
CASSLAQWTYNEQFF	TGTGCCAGCAGTTTAGCGCAGTGGACTTACAATGAGCAGTTCTTC	-	-	TRBV12-3/TRBV12-4	TRBJ2-1
CASKKRWGTDTQYF	TGTGCCAGTAAAAAGAGGTGGGGCACAGATACGCAGTATTTT	-	-	TRBV12-3/TRBV12-4	TRBJ2-3
CASSQVPSWEQYF	TGCGCCAGCAGCCAAGTACCCAGCTGGGAGCAGTACTTC	-	-	TRBV4-1	TRBJ2-7
CASSLGQEKQYF	TGTGCCAGCAGTTTAGGACAGGAGAAGCAGTATTTT	-	-	TRBV12-3/TRBV12-4	TRBJ2-3
CRPSGSSYEQYF	TGCAGACCGAGCGGGAGCTCCTACGAGCAGTACTTC	few	TRBD2	TRBV20-1	TRBJ2-7
CSGNRGEQGGEQYF	TGCAGCGGTAACAGGGGAGAGCAAGGGGGCGAGCAGTACTTC	few	TRBD1	TRBV29-1	TRBJ2-7
CATSRGEGGTDTQYF	TGTGCCACCAGCAGAGGGGAGGGGGGCACAGATACGCAGTATTTT	-	-	TRBV15	TRBJ2-3
CASSLDDNLNEQYF	TGTGCCAGCAGCTTAGACGACAATCTCAACGAGCAGTACTTC	-	-	TRBV7-3	TRBJ2-7
CSASVGGSGSDEQYF	TGCAGTGCTAGTGTGGGGGGAAGTGGTTCGGACGAGCAGTACTTC	-	-	TRBV20-1	TRBJ2-7
CASSPYRGTGELFF	TGCGCCAGCAGCCCATACAGGGGAACCGGGGAGCTGTTTTTT	-	TRBD1	TRBV5-1	TRBJ2-2
CASSPRQDSSYEQYF	TGTGCCAGCAGCCCCAGACAGGATAGCTCCTACGAGCAGTACTTC	few	-	TRBV12-3/TRBV12-4	TRBJ2-7
CASSLLGSTYEQYF	TGTGCCAGCAGTTTACTTGGCAGTACCTACGAGCAGTACTTC	-	-	TRBV12-3/TRBV12-4	TRBJ2-7
CSANSQETQYF	TGCAGTGCTAACAGCCAAGAGACCCAGTACTTC	-	-	TRBV20-1	TRBJ2-5
CASSPRQGRVTGELFF	TGTGCCAGCAGCCCTCGCCAGGGGCGCGTCACCGGGGAGCTGTTTTTT	-	-	TRBV7-2	TRBJ2-2
CASSLQEGGDTQYF	TGTGCCAGCAGCTTACAAGAGGGGGGAGATACGCAGTATTTT	-	-	TRBV7-6	TRBJ2-3
CASRPVLLETQYF	TGCGCCAGCAGGCCGGTGCTCTTAGAGACCCAGTACTTC	few	-	TRBV10-2	TRBJ2-5
CASSHELAGGADTQYF	TGCGCCAGCAGCCACGAACTAGCGGGGGGCGCGGATACGCAGTATTTT	-	TRBD2	TRBV5-1	TRBJ2-3
CSASGGADSQYF	TGCAGTGCTAGCGGGGGGGCAGACTCCCAGTACTTC	-	TRBD2	TRBV20-1	TRBJ2-5
CSGGTGLNYGYTF	TGCAGCGGGGGGACAGGACTAAACTATGGCTACACCTTC	-	TRBD1	TRBV29-1	TRBJ1-2
CASSLRDYSNQPQHF	TGTGCCAGCAGTCTCCGGGATTATAGCAATCAGCCCCAGCATTTT	few	-	TRBV12-3/TRBV12-4	TRBJ1-5
CASSQRSLAGGYNEQFF	TGTGCCAGCAGCCAACGCTCTTTAGCGGGGGGTTACAATGAGCAGTTCTTC	-	TRBD2	TRBV4-2	TRBJ2-1
CAIRPVGSYEQYF	TGTGCCATCAGACCCGTAGGCTCCTACGAGCAGTACTTC	few	-	TRBV10-3	TRBJ2-7
CSARPLAGTDTQYF	TGCAGTGCCCGTCCCCTAGCGGGCACAGATACGCAGTATTTT	-	TRBD2	TRBV20-1	TRBJ2-3
CASSPPSGRGYNEQFF	TGTGCCAGCTCACCACCTAGCGGGAGGGGGTACAATGAGCAGTTCTTC	-	TRBD2	TRBV18	TRBJ2-1
CASRTGTAQETQYF	TGTGCCAGCCGTACCGGGACAGCCCAAGAGACCCAGTACTTC	-	TRBD1	TRBV5-5	TRBJ2-5
CSAKDQETQYF	TGCAGTGCCAAGGATCAAGAGACCCAGTACTTC	-	-	TRBV20-1	TRBJ2-5
CASSLPTSGGAREQFF	TGTGCCAGCTCCCTACCGACTAGCGGGGGGGCAAGGGAGCAGTTCTTC	few	TRBD2	TRBV12-3/TRBV12-4	TRBJ2-1
CASSLDGRTTETQYF	TGTGCCAGCAGCTTAGATGGACGGACCACAGAGACCCAGTACTTC	-	-	TRBV11-2	TRBJ2-5
CSVDTGQETQYF	TGCAGCGTTGATACAGGGCAGGAGACCCAGTACTTC	-	-	TRBV29-1	TRBJ2-5